These T cell receptor beta chains were read from a single sample in a study of breast tumors, draining lymph nodes, adjacent tissues. One entry per CDR3 protein, called by TCRdb with MiXCR from the multiplex PCR reads. The sample lists 130,000 or so distinct CDR3 sequences, 32% seen once, with 2.3% in the top ten. Source material: axillary lymph node tissue. Every receptor here comes from a female donor with breast cancer. Some clones in this sample may be carry-over from other donors' samples. Each CDR3 is given with its conserved first and last residue. The D gene is left open where the match is weak. Not all rows give a size; the values are once, few, many and, for expanded clones, a class.

j_gene,d_gene,abundance,v_gene,CDR3nt,CDR3aa
TRBJ2-5,-,many,TRBV5-6,TGTGCCAGCAGCTTCTCAGGGTCCGGAGAGACCCAGTACTTC,CASSFSGSGETQYF
TRBJ1-6,TRBD1,many,TRBV5-1,TGCGCCAGCAGCTCGGACAGGGCCCAAAATTCACCCCTCCACTTT,CASSSDRAQNSPLHF
TRBJ1-2,TRBD1,many,TRBV30,TGTGCCTGGAGTGCCGACAGGGGGGGCTACACCTTC,CAWSADRGGYTF
TRBJ2-1,-,-,TRBV6-5,TGTGCCAGCAGTCACCGCGGGCAGGGTCCCAATGAGCAGTTCTTC,CASSHRGQGPNEQFF
TRBJ1-2,-,-,TRBV7-9,TGTGCCAGCAGCCCCCGGGGGGCCTACACCTTC,CASSPRGAYTF
TRBJ1-5,-,many,TRBV7-8,TGTGCCAGCAGCTTAGCATTCTCGACAACTTATAGCAATCAGCCCCAGCATTTT,CASSLAFSTTYSNQPQHF
TRBJ1-6,-,many,TRBV5-1,TGCGCCAGCAGCCCGAGGGGTACCTCCGCGGGGAATAATTCACCCCTCCACTTT,CASSPRGTSAGNNSPLHF
TRBJ2-7,-,many,TRBV20-1,TGCAGTGCTAGAGATACCCGGGGGAATGACCCCTACGAGCAGTACTTC,CSARDTRGNDPYEQYF
TRBJ2-1,-,-,TRBV6-1,TGTGCCAGCAGTCAGTCTCAGTCGGCTCGAGTCAATGAGCAGTTCTTC,CASSQSQSARVNEQFF
TRBJ1-1,-,-,TRBV5-1,TGCGCCAGCAGCATCGGGACCTTTATGAACACTGAAGCTTTCTTT,CASSIGTFMNTEAFF